The clone carrying this T cell receptor beta chain was recorded many times. What it binds is not known. This entry is derived from a study of neurological immune-mediated disorders. Trimming took off 5 bases at V and 5 bases at J, with 10 bases between the two ends. There are 13 residues in the CDR3. Germline assignment: CDR1 SGHTA and CDR2 FQGNSA. Documented time point: longitudinal time-point 3. The study's findings and limits: Subjects shared no identical expanded-clone CDR3 amino acid sequences, suggesting private TCR-beta repertoires in all groups. HTLV-1-associated myelopathy displayed the greatest TCR clonal expansion, and multiple sclerosis exhibited the smallest, lower than that of healthy controls.

5'RACE with 10-nucleotide random UMIs produced the cDNA. MiXCR, run by TCRdb on the 5' RACE reads, gives a single entry per CDR3 protein. The sample lists roughly 53,000 distinct CDR3 sequences, about 8% seen once, with 1.5% to 2% in the top ten. The V gene is TRBV7-2, the J gene TRBJ1-5; D is uncertain. This receptor was taken from a woman in her thirties or forties in good health. The sample taken for sequencing was PBMCs. CDR3 coding DNA: TGTGCCAGCAGCCCAGGCGTCTATCAGCCCCAGCATTTT. It specifies CASSPGVYQPQHF.